This record covers a single T cell receptor (beta chain). J gave up 4 bases and V 4 bases, and 3 bases lay outside the gene matches. Germline V gene sequence: CDR1 SGHKS, CDR2 YYEKEE (reference sequence). CDR3 length: 16 amino acids. Some clones are missing from TCRdb's copy, which holds only in-frame ones; the method was immunoSEQ multiplex PCR. Reported are roughly 200,000 clones; the ten largest clones contain about 2.2%. The data originate from a study of control samples from healthy donors and cancer patients. This chain joins TRBV5-5 and TRBJ2-1; 15 nucleotides agree with TRBD2. Material for sequencing was blood. This receptor was identified in a woman in her 30s in good health. The CDR3 loop reads CASSRGTSGGYNEQFF. The CDR3 region has the DNA TGTGCCAGCAGCCGAGGGACTAGCGGGGGGTACAATGAGCAGTTCTTC.